This TCR beta chain was retrieved from a study of lymphopenia after photon versus proton radiotherapy. Broader study findings: Under photons, naive T cells and diversity fell while effector/memory populations rose. Post-nadir diversity loss with photons came from oligoclonal expansion, particularly CD8+ Temra cells. In patients who died, overall survival fell as post-nadir TCR diversity dropped more. Better survival with proton therapy was suggested as possible, not demonstrated.

TCRdb's copy holds only in-frame clones and misses some; the assay was immunoSEQ multiplex PCR. The repertoire holds tens of thousands of clones, with roughly four fifths as singletons. CDR3 size: 14 residues. The V gene lost 8 bases and the J gene lost 2 bases, with 13 bases spanning the gap. From germline, CDR1 is MDHEN and CDR2 SYDVKM. Regarding this clone: The target antigen is unknown.

The V gene is TRBV28, the J gene TRBJ1-3, with D possibly being TRBD1 (5 bases). The receptor was isolated from a woman in her 70s with pancreatic cancer. This specimen consisted of peripheral blood, obtained from a patient treated with proton-based radiotherapy. The chain's CDR3 is CASAGGFTGNTIYF. The CDR3 region has the DNA TGTGCCAGCGCGGGGGGGTTCACTGGAAACACCATATATTTT.